This T cell receptor beta chain was recovered during a study of blood T cells in healthy people across ages (dated by TCRdb to between 2015 and 2016). Describing the broader study: In model experiments, roughly one uniquely barcoded TCR beta cDNA molecule per two T cells was captured by template switching. Age-related changes in TCR beta repertoire diversity were measured in the study by deep sequencing normalized with unique cDNA molecular identifiers. Four age groups were formed from the donors: young (average approximately 15 years), middle-aged (approximately 40), aged (approximately 60) and long-lived (around 82). To avoid experimental bias, donors of different ages were spread randomly across the sequencing lanes. The study analyzed two additional independent replicas of 1 million unique cDNA reads from the same blood draw for two donors, one aged 18 to 29 and one aged 80 or older.

On the study overall, not on this receptor specifically: As age increased, observed TCR beta diversity per million T cells dropped in a roughly linear way, and a significant reduction was already evident by age 40. Since profiling was done on bulk unsorted PBMCs, naive and antigen-experienced compartments could not be conclusively compared. There was a strong correlation between observed TCR beta diversity and the percentage of naive T cells measured by flow cytometry. Estimates of total diversity based on one million sequenced T cells were considered lower bounds and underestimates. Compared with the aged group, the long-lived group had more naive CD4+ T cells, fewer expanded clones and increased TCR diversity, a pattern suggesting age selection. Donor CMV infection status was unknown, potentially confounding age-related changes in expanded clonotypes.

This clonotype was counted at least ten times. Its antigen has not been determined. No qualities accompany the bases; no much larger clone lies one base away. Receptors were amplified or captured by 5' RACE. The data were produced on an Illumina HiSeq 2500. A second about 7 to 11 cycle PCR used a sample-barcoded 5' primer and a J-beta primer mix. Each TCR beta cDNA molecule received a unique molecular identifier from a template-switch 5' adaptor carrying 12 random nucleotides. Each sample yielded at least 2.5 million CDR3-containing paired-end reads. First-strand cDNA was synthesized from all RNA with the Mint cDNA synthesis kit, primed by a TRBC-specific oligonucleotide. Following uracil-DNA glycosylase treatment, a first 18-cycle PCR with universal primers M1SS and BC2_uni_R was performed on all cDNA. The authors' pipeline ran thus. For normalization, 1 million high-quality reads were randomly selected from each sample, with every read carrying a distinct molecular identifier. Reads with shared molecular identifiers were discarded instead of being binned into consensus sequences. MiTCR, with a Q25 quality threshold and the strictest error-elimination algorithm, was used for CDR3 identification, clonotype clustering and error correction. A nonparametric unseen species model with Euler transformation was used to estimate lower-bound total TCR beta diversity. The public reads were reprocessed in TCRdb via fastp at Q25 and MiXCR, keeping in-frame beta chains. CDR3 protein duplicates are merged, each entry listing the most common genes and DNA. The V and J calls follow TCRdb's processing rather than the paper's. For this sample the table gives about 1.6 million distinct CDR3 sequences, of which about 31% were detected only once. Approximately 11% of the sample goes to the ten largest clones.

The CDR3 has 14 amino acids, counting the end cysteine and phenylalanine. Here the CDR3 DNA is all that survives: 42 bases in frame from base 1. Relative to germline, V is 6 bases shorter and J is 3 bases shorter, with 15 bases between their ends. The germline V gene (reference sequence) gives CDR1 as SEHNR and CDR2 as FQNEAQ. The donors were some 36 Caucasian individuals from Russia, aged roughly 6 to 95 years, who were systemically healthy. Each donor gave around 9 milliliters of peripheral blood, collected into EDTA-treated Vacutainer tubes. Ficoll-Paque density-gradient centrifugation was used to isolate PBMCs, with at least 7 million per sample. Total RNA was extracted from PBMCs with Trizol reagent, with at least 5 micrograms obtained per sample. For every donor, an aliquot of PBMCs went through flow cytometry to measure the percentages of naive CD45RAhigh/CD27high T cells.

The receptor comes from a woman in her 30s in good health. Recombination connected TRBV7-9 to TRBJ2-7; TRBD1 might be the D gene, on 7 matching bases. The sample taken for sequencing was blood. This receptor carries the CDR3 CASSFGRGDYEQYF. In nucleotide form, the sequence is TGTGCCAGCAGTTTCGGCAGGGGGGACTACGAGCAGTACTTC.